Each of the 7 T cell receptor beta chains below was sequenced from the same sample in a study of T cells in localized non-small cell lung cancer. Some clones are missing from TCRdb's copy, which holds only in-frame ones; the method was immunoSEQ multiplex PCR. This table holds about 77,000 clones, 88% found once. Sequences were derived from peripheral blood, sampled before any cancer treatment. These receptors all come from a woman aged 35-75 years with stage I squamous cell lung carcinoma.

The chain links TRBV5-5 to TRBJ1-2, with D unclear. The CDR3 spans 13 residues. The V end was cut by 3 bases, the J end by 6 bases, with 12 bases between. Germline V lookup: CDR1 SGHKS, CDR2 YYEKEE (reference sequence). This CDR3 reads CASSSGSLDGYTF. CDR3 DNA: TGTGCCAGCAGCTCGGGGAGTTTAGATGGCTACACCTTC. Together with reference TRBV5-5 and TRBJ1-2, the CDR3 gives the full variable domain: DAGVTQSPTHLIKTRGQQVTLRCSPISGHKSVSWYQQVLGQGPQFIFQYYEKEERGRGNFPDRFSARQFPNYSSELNVNALLLGDSALYLCASSSGSLDGYTFGSGTRLTVV.

The chain recombines TRBV6-6 with TRBJ1-1, with D tentatively TRBD1 (6 bases). Germline values: CDR1 MNHNY, CDR2 SVGAGI (reference sequence). The CDR3 extends over 14 amino acids. Trimming took off 7 bases at V and 0 bases at J, with 12 bases between the two ends. CDR3 sequence: CASIPGQLNTEAFF. Written as DNA, the CDR3 is TGTGCCAGCATTCCGGGACAACTGAACACTGAAGCTTTCTTT.

The V gene is TRBV6-5, the J gene TRBJ1-3; D gene unclear. Trimming removed 5 bases from V and 0 bases from J, with 11 bases in between. The CDR3 loop spans 15 amino acids. Germline V lookup: CDR1 MNHEY, CDR2 SVGAGI. Here the CDR3 DNA reads TGTGCCAGCAGTCCCCTCCGGGGCTCTGGAAACACCATATATTTT. Translating gives CASSPLRGSGNTIYF.

V and J are TRBV10-3 and TRBJ1-2; D perhaps matches TRBD1 (6 bases). V was clipped by 3 bases and J by 5 bases, with 13 bases between them. Germline assignment: CDR1 ENHRY and CDR2 SYGVKD. The CDR3 is 14 residues long. The CDR3: CAISDPTGQYGYTF. The DNA for the CDR3 is TGTGCCATCAGTGACCCCACCGGACAGTATGGCTACACCTTC.

This chain uses TRBV5-1 with TRBJ2-7, with TRBD1 matching 8 bases. The CDR3 covers 15 residues. Germline V lookup: CDR1 SGHRS, CDR2 YFSETQ. After removal of 3 bases from V and 2 bases from J, the junction contained 7 bases not matched to a gene. The CDR3: CASSSRTGRTYEQYF. CDR3 DNA: TGCGCCAGCAGCTCCCGGACAGGGAGGACCTACGAGCAGTACTTC.

The chain recombines TRBV1 with TRBJ1-2. TRBV1 counts as a pseudogene. CDR3 length: 15 residues. Here the CDR3 reads CTSSQEAVPPYGYTF. The CDR3 DNA follows: TGCACCAGCAGCCAAGAGGCGGTTCCTCCCTATGGCTACACCTTC.

V gene TRBV30 combines with J gene TRBJ1-3, with 7 nucleotides matching TRBD1. Germline loops: CDR1 GTSNPN, CDR2 SVGIG (reference sequence). V lost 7 bases to trimming and J lost 2 bases; unmatched junction nucleotides: 5. The CDR3 has 13 amino acids. The CDR3 loop is CALIQGAGNTIYF. CDR3 DNA sequence: TGTGCCTTGATTCAGGGGGCTGGAAACACCATATATTTT.